Each of the 29 T cell receptor beta chains below was sequenced from the same sample in a study of blood T cell repertoires in COVID-19. Some clones are missing from TCRdb's copy, which holds only in-frame ones; the method was immunoSEQ multiplex PCR. This table has about 26,000 clones, 87% appearing once. The sample comprised peripheral blood. All receptors derive from a human donor in a cohort sampled during active COVID-19. The donor label of this sample is uncertain.

The rearrangement uses TRBV27 and TRBJ2-7; D not certain. This CDR3 contains 16 residues. Trimming took off 0 bases at V and 0 bases at J, with 12 bases between the two ends. Germline V gives CDR1 MNHEY, CDR2 SMNVEV (reference sequence). CDR3 region: CASSLSLRRGSYEQYF. CDR3 in DNA: TGTGCCAGCAGTTTATCGCTTCGGAGAGGCTCCTACGAGCAGTACTTC.

The rearrangement joins TRBV11-2 to TRBJ2-3; D gene unclear. This CDR3 is built from 19 residues. Germline V gives CDR1 SGHAT, CDR2 FQNNGV. V was pared by 0 bases and J by 0 bases, with 19 bases between. Written as DNA, the CDR3 is TGTGCCAGCAGCTTAGAACTCTCAGGCACCATGAAGAGCACAGATACGCAGTATTTT. Protein: CASSLELSGTMKSTDTQYF.

This clone was detected a few times. The chain employs TRBV6-4 and TRBJ2-3; 15 bases are shared with TRBD2. The ends lost 6 bases at V and 2 bases at J; junction bases unmatched: 9. There are 18 residues in the CDR3. Germline CDR1 and CDR2: MRHNA and SNTAGT. The CDR3 is CASRVWTSGGEHTDTQYF. As DNA, the CDR3 is TGTGCCAGCAGGGTTTGGACTAGCGGGGGGGAACACACAGATACGCAGTATTTT.

This chain joins TRBV11-3 and TRBJ1-1; D is ambiguous. Germline CDR1 and CDR2: SGHNT and YENEEA. The V end was cut by 5 bases, the J end by 7 bases, with 14 bases between. This CDR3 has 13 amino acids. DNA for the CDR3: TGTGCCAGCAGCCGAGACACGGTCAGTGAAGCTTTCTTT. It is translated as CASSRDTVSEAFF. The full variable domain, its missing parts supplied by reference TRBV11-3 and TRBJ1-1, is EAGVVQSPRYKIIEKKQPVAFWCNPISGHNTLYWYLQNLGQGPELLIRYENEEAVDDSQLPKDRFSAERLKGVDSTLKIQPAELGDSAVYLCASSRDTVSEAFFGQGTRLTVV.

The chain recombines TRBV18 with TRBJ1-6; D may be TRBD1 (5 bases). The germline gives CDR1 KGHSH, CDR2 LQKENI. V was clipped by 3 bases and J by 8 bases, with 14 bases between them. CDR3 length: 15 amino acids. The CDR3 nucleotides are TGTGCCAGCTCACCGGGGACTGGGGGGTATTCACCCCTCCACTTT. Its translation is CASSPGTGGYSPLHF.

The rearrangement uses TRBV11-2 and TRBJ1-2; no clear D. Trimming stripped 0 bases from V and 6 bases from J, with 17 bases between. This CDR3 spans 16 amino acids. Germline CDR1 and CDR2: SGHAT and FQNNGV. As DNA, the CDR3 is TGTGCCAGCAGCTTAGATCGTGGAGGGATTCTCAATGGCTACACCTTC. Amino acids: CASSLDRGGILNGYTF. Filled out from reference TRBV11-2 and TRBJ1-2, the complete variable domain reads EAGVAQSPRYKIIEKRQSVAFWCNPISGHATLYWYQQILGQGPKLLIQFQNNGVVDDSQLPKDRFSAERLKGVDSTLKIQPAKLEDSAVYLCASSLDRGGILNGYTFGSGTRLTVV.

This sequence joins TRBV15 and TRBJ2-7; no firm D call. This CDR3 region has 14 residues. The germline gives CDR1 LNHNV, CDR2 YYDKDF (reference sequence). V gave up 0 bases and J gave up 9 bases, with 15 bases separating them. As DNA, the CDR3 is TGTGCCACCAGCAGAGATGCAGGTATACGAGTGCAGTACTTC. Protein: CATSRDAGIRVQYF.

This chain uses TRBV5-5 with TRBJ1-2; tentatively, D is TRBD1 (6 bases). The germline gives CDR1 SGHKS, CDR2 YYEKEE (reference sequence). CDR3 size: 15 residues. Trimming left V 5 bases short and J 0 bases short, with 14 bases between. The CDR3 bases are TGTGCCAGCAGGCCGGACAGAGGGGCTAACTATGGCTACACCTTC. It encodes CASRPDRGANYGYTF. Full variable domain (missing parts from reference TRBV5-5 and TRBJ1-2): DAGVTQSPTHLIKTRGQQVTLRCSPISGHKSVSWYQQVLGQGPQFIFQYYEKEERGRGNFPDRFSARQFPNYSSELNVNALLLGDSALYLCASRPDRGANYGYTFGSGTRLTVV.

This rearrangement joins TRBV28 to TRBJ1-2, with D possibly matching TRBD1 (5 bases). The CDR3 has 13 residues. With 3 bases removed from V and 8 bases from J, the gap between germline ends came to 13 bases. From germline, CDR1 is MDHEN and CDR2 SYDVKM. The CDR3 region has the DNA TGTGCCAGCAGTTTGGCAGGGAGGGACGGCTACACCTTC. Amino acid sequence: CASSLAGRDGYTF.

The rearrangement links TRBV24-1 to TRBJ2-1, with 8 bases lining up with TRBD2. Germline loops: CDR1 KGHDR, CDR2 SFDVKD. The CDR3 is 14 amino acids. V was clipped by 8 bases and J by 6 bases; unmatched bases: 8. The CDR3 loop reads CATNQRGRGNEQFF. In DNA, the CDR3 is TGTGCCACCAACCAGCGGGGGCGGGGCAATGAGCAGTTCTTC.

About this clone itself: Other nucleotide sequences from this sample produce the same CDR3. This sequence joins TRBV12-3 or TRBV12-4 and TRBJ1-2; a possible D gene is TRBD1 (6 bases). This CDR3 is built from 13 residues. Between the trimmed V and J ends, which lost 5 bases and 5 bases, there was a span of 12 bases. DNA for the CDR3: TGTGCCAGCAGTCCGGGGGGCGGGTATGGCTACACCTTC. Translation gives CASSPGGGYGYTF.

This chain connects TRBV29-1 to TRBJ1-1; TRBD1 might be the D (6 bases). The CDR3 sequence is 13 residues long. Germline V gene sequence: CDR1 SQVTM, CDR2 ANQGSEA. V was pared by 5 bases and J by 2 bases, with 12 bases between. For the CDR3, the DNA is TGCAGCGTTTCACAGGGTGTAAACACTGAAGCTTTCTTT. Amino acid sequence: CSVSQGVNTEAFF.

V usage is TRBV18 and J usage is TRBJ1-5; possibly TRBD1 for D (6 bases). CDR1 and CDR2 from the germline V gene are KGHSH and LQKENI. This CDR3 has 15 residues. The germline V and J ends were trimmed by 3 bases and 3 bases, with 12 bases remaining between them. CDR3 nucleotides: TGTGCCAGCTCACCGAATGAGGGGGTCAATCAGCCCCAGCATTTT. Its translation: CASSPNEGVNQPQHF.

The V call is TRBV10-3, the J call TRBJ1-6; D ambiguous. CDR3 length: 17 residues. Deletions cut 0 bases from V and 0 bases from J, with 9 bases between. CDR1 and CDR2 (germline): ENHRY, SYGVKD. The CDR3 DNA follows: TGTGCCATCAGTGAGTCGAGATCTAGCTCCTATAATTCACCCCTCCACTTT. It yields the protein CAISESRSSSYNSPLHF.

The chain recombines TRBV10-3 with TRBJ2-3; TRBD2 matches 7 bases. The CDR3 runs to 16 residues. Losses at the gene ends were 7 bases for V and 2 bases for J; bases not matched to a gene: 12. In germline, CDR1 is ENHRY, CDR2 SYGVKD. CDR3 nucleotide sequence: TGTGCCATCAACCGGGGGTCCGGGGGGAACACAGATACGCAGTATTTT. Translation gives CAINRGSGGNTDTQYF.

In its sample, this clone was seen once. The V call is TRBV5-4, the J call TRBJ2-7; no definite D call. The germline V gene has CDR1 SGHNT and CDR2 YYREEE (reference sequence). The CDR3 contains 14 residues. The V end lost 2 bases, the J end lost 1 base, and 10 bases lay between the germline ends. The CDR3 bases are TGTGCCAGCAGCTTAGATGTCACTTCCTACGAGCAGTACTTC. Its translation: CASSLDVTSYEQYF.

J is TRBJ2-3 and V is TRBV9; the match to TRBD1 covers 9 bases. The length of the CDR3 is 15 residues. V lost 4 bases and J lost 2; bases outside the gene matches: 5. Germline assignment: CDR1 SGDLS and CDR2 YYNGEE. CDR3 coding DNA: TGTGCCAGCAGCCCTGGGACAGGGCCCACAGATACGCAGTATTTT. Protein sequence: CASSPGTGPTDTQYF.

The V call is TRBV6-1, the J call TRBJ1-5; 7 nucleotides line up with TRBD1. The CDR3 covers 14 residues. Germline V gives CDR1 MNHNS, CDR2 SASEGT. V shed 3 bases, J shed 4 bases, and the junction held 3 bases outside the gene matches. CDR3 loop: CASSDNRGNQPQHF. The CDR3 bases are TGTGCCAGCAGTGACAACAGGGGTAATCAGCCCCAGCATTTT.

This clone was observed a single time. This chain uses TRBV2 with TRBJ2-5, with D perhaps matching TRBD2 (5 bases). Per the germline V gene, CDR1 is SNHLY and CDR2 is FYNNEI. This CDR3 spans 16 amino acids. V lost 6 bases and J 5 bases, leaving 22 bases between the germline ends. CDR3 in DNA: TGTGCCAGCAGACGCGAAACGGGCCTCCGAGGGGAGACCCAGTACTTC. This sequence encodes CASRRETGLRGETQYF.

This chain uses TRBV6-2 or TRBV6-3 with TRBJ1-2; possibly TRBD1 for D (5 bases). The CDR3 consists of 13 residues. CDR1 and CDR2 from the germline V gene are MNHEY and SVGEGT. Deletions cut 5 bases from V and 4 bases from J, with 11 bases between. Written as DNA, the CDR3 is TGTGCCAGCAGTCGCGACAGCCTCTATGGCTACACCTTC. This gives the protein CASSRDSLYGYTF.

This clone was detected a few times. The chain joins TRBV7-9 to TRBJ1-6; maybe TRBD1 (6 bases). Trimming cost V 2 bases and J 5 bases, with 10 bases left between them. This CDR3 has 15 residues. Germline values: CDR1 SEHNR, CDR2 FQNEAQ (reference sequence). CDR3 region: CASSLLTGNNSPLHF. The CDR3 DNA reads as TGTGCCAGCAGCTTACTGACAGGAAATAATTCACCCCTCCACTTT.

The J gene is TRBJ2-2, the V gene TRBV2; no clear D gene. Trimming removed 2 bases from V and 5 bases from J, with 21 bases in between. Germline CDR1 reads SNHLY; CDR2 reads FYNNEI. The CDR3 spans 18 residues. The CDR3 region has the DNA TGTGCCAGCAGTGAAAGAATGGGCGCAGGCCCCAAAACCGGGGAGCTGTTTTTT. It is translated as CASSERMGAGPKTGELFF.

The chain couples TRBV29-1 to TRBJ2-3, with TRBD2 identical over 7 bases. V lost 6 bases and J lost 2; bases outside the gene matches: 11. The germline V gene encodes CDR1 SQVTM and CDR2 ANQGSEA. The CDR3 consists of 15 residues. The CDR3 protein is CSVRPGTTSTDTQYF. The CDR3 DNA sequence: TGCAGCGTGAGACCCGGGACTACTTCCACAGATACGCAGTATTTT.

The chain combines TRBV3-1 (or the pseudogene TRBV3-2) with TRBJ2-7, with 7 bases that match TRBD1. V shed 5 bases and J 3 bases; nucleotides not matched to a gene: 7. This CDR3 has 14 amino acids. The germline CDR1 and CDR2 sequences are LGHDT and YNNKEL (reference sequence). CDR3 loop: CASSLTGVGYEQYF. CDR3 nucleotides: TGTGCCAGCAGCTTAACAGGGGTTGGCTACGAGCAGTACTTC.

This chain joins TRBV6-6 and TRBJ2-1, with 10 bases matching TRBD2. V gave up 5 bases and J gave up 4 bases; unmatched junction bases: 11. The CDR3 length is 17 residues. The germline V gene encodes CDR1 MNHNY and CDR2 SVGAGI (reference sequence). In DNA form, the CDR3 reads TGTGCCAGCAGTCCGGTTTTAGCGGGGGGCCTGTACAATGAGCAGTTCTTC. This encodes CASSPVLAGGLYNEQFF.

V is TRBV19 and J is TRBJ1-1; TRBD1 is a possible D gene (6 bases). CDR3 length equals 14 residues. V was shortened by 9 bases and J by 1 base, with 15 bases between the two germline ends. Per the germline V gene, CDR1 is LNHDA and CDR2 is SQIVND (reference sequence). CDR3 protein: CASRGPGQNTEAFF. CDR3 nucleotide sequence: TGTGCCAGCCGAGGCCCGGGACAGAACACTGAAGCTTTCTTT.

The gene calls are TRBV5-1 and TRBJ2-2, with a possible D match to TRBD1 (6 bases). CDR1 SGHRS and CDR2 YFSETQ come from the germline V gene. Trimming removed 2 bases from V and 4 bases from J, with 15 bases in between. This CDR3 is 16 amino acids long. The CDR3 region has the DNA TGCGCCAGCAGCTTACGAACAGGGTCGAGCACCGGGGAGCTGTTTTTT. This translates into CASSLRTGSSTGELFF.

The chain uses TRBV6-5 and TRBJ2-2; no definite D call. The V end was cut by 6 bases, the J end by 6 bases, with 8 bases between. The CDR3 extends over 12 amino acids. The V gene's germline CDR1 is MNHEY and CDR2 SVGAGI. The CDR3 reads CASSPVPGELFF. The CDR3, as DNA: TGTGCCAGCAGCCCGGTCCCCGGGGAGCTGTTTTTT.

This clone was detected only once. J is TRBJ2-1 and V is TRBV7-8; 11 positions agree with TRBD2. Losses at the gene ends were 3 bases for V and 8 bases for J; bases not matched to a gene: 6. Germline lookup yields CDR1 SGHVS and CDR2 FQNEAQ. This CDR3 is 15 amino acids long. Written as DNA, the CDR3 is TGTGCCAGCAGCTTCGTAGCGGGGGGGCGGGATGAGCAGTTCTTC. It yields the protein CASSFVAGGRDEQFF.